The 32 T cell receptor beta chains below come from one sample, sequenced in a study of vaccination and CD4 T cells after COVID-19. Once obtained from cultured CD4+ T cells, the DNA was sequenced using the Oncomine TCR Beta short-read assay. One entry per CDR3 protein results from TCRdb running MiXCR on the PCR reads. There are 20,000 or so distinct CDR3 sequences in the sample; about 61% occur only once, and roughly 8.3% lies in the top ten. No antigens are known for them. The treatment here: roughly 11-day PBMC culture with coronavirus spike peptide pools or control peptides (ViraFEST assay). The sequencing sample was made of CD4+ T cells from blood, cultured in vitro. These receptors originate from a human donor who had recovered from COVID-19.

The CDR3 is CARYNGAQHF. CDR3 DNA: TGTGCCAGGTATAATGGGGCCCAGCATTTT. The chain carries TRBV7-9 and TRBJ1-5, with no clear D. CDR1 SEHNR and CDR2 FQNEAQ come from the germline V gene (reference sequence). This CDR3 has 10 amino acids. Trimming took 9 bases from V and 11 from J, leaving 11 bases between them.

The V gene is TRBV5-4, the J gene TRBJ2-1; D gene unclear. CDR1 SGHNT and CDR2 YYREEE come from the germline V gene (reference sequence). V shed 0 bases and J shed 10 bases, with 8 bases lying between them. The CDR3 is 12 amino acids. CDR3 loop: CASSLVAREQFF. In DNA form, the CDR3 reads TGTGCCAGCAGCTTGGTGGCAAGAGAGCAGTTCTTC.

The J gene is TRBJ2-7, the V gene TRBV4-3; D gene unclear. CDR3 length: 16 amino acids. Germline assignment: CDR1 LGHNA and CDR2 YSLEER. V shed 4 bases and J shed 6 bases, with 22 bases lying between them. The CDR3 bases are TGCGCCAGCAGCCCCTATATGGAGCCTCCTAAGATCGAGCAGTACTTC. Translated, it gives CASSPYMEPPKIEQYF.

The sample holds a few counts of this clonotype. The chain is built from TRBV19 and TRBJ2-5; TRBD1 aligns across 7 bases. CDR3 length: 16 residues. The trim removed 0 bases at V and 2 bases at J, leaving 6 bases unmatched. The germline V gene encodes CDR1 LNHDA and CDR2 SQIVND (reference sequence). The CDR3 spells CASSIDGETGQETQYF. The CDR3 DNA reads TGTGCCAGTAGTATAGATGGAGAGACAGGGCAAGAGACCCAGTACTTC.

The gene calls are TRBV20-1 and TRBJ1-2; maybe TRBD1 (5 bases). V was pared by 5 bases and J by 9 bases, with 19 bases between. Germline V gene sequence: CDR1 DFQATT, CDR2 SNEGSKA (reference sequence). The CDR3 runs to 13 residues. The CDR3 spells CSAPPQAGSSYTF. CDR3 bases: TGCAGTGCTCCCCCCCAGGCAGGGTCGAGCTACACCTTC.

In this sample, this clonotype turned up a few times. The V gene is TRBV6-2 or TRBV6-3, the J gene TRBJ1-1, with 10 bases aligning to TRBD1. CDR1 MNHEY and CDR2 SVGEGT come from the germline V gene. The CDR3 runs to 14 residues. J was trimmed by 3 bases and V by 10 bases; bases with no gene match: 8. This chain's CDR3 is CAIGRQGAHTEAFF. CDR3 in DNA: TGTGCCATAGGTCGACAGGGGGCCCACACTGAAGCTTTCTTT.

This clonotype occurred a few times. This chain connects TRBV29-1 to TRBJ1-5, with a possible D match to TRBD1 (5 bases). Germline loops: CDR1 SQVTM, CDR2 ANQGSEA. CDR3 length: 13 amino acids. V lost 7 bases and J lost 5, with 15 bases in between. CDR3 amino acids: CSAGGGWDQPQHF. Written as DNA, the CDR3 is TGCAGCGCCGGTGGGGGATGGGATCAGCCCCAGCATTTT.

This clonotype was seen once. V usage is TRBV20-1 and J usage is TRBJ2-3; D is unresolved. This CDR3 contains 11 residues. V lost 1 base and J 8 bases, leaving 7 bases between the germline ends. Germline CDR1 reads DFQATT; CDR2 reads SNEGSKA (reference sequence). The CDR3 reads CSARVGTTQYF. DNA of the CDR3: TGCAGTGCTAGAGTGGGCACTACGCAGTATTTT.

This chain links TRBV12-3 or TRBV12-4 with TRBJ1-3, with 7 bases fitting TRBD1. The CDR3 spans 14 residues. Trimming at V came to 2 bases and at J to 4 bases, leaving 2 bases not matched to a gene. DNA of the CDR3: TGTGCCAGCAGTTTAACAGGGGAAGGAAACACCATATATTTT. Protein product: CASSLTGEGNTIYF.

The chain employs TRBV19 and TRBJ2-7, with 11 bases fitting TRBD1. Per the germline V gene, CDR1 is LNHDA and CDR2 is SQIVND (reference sequence). V lost 5 bases and J lost 0; bases outside the gene matches: 3. This CDR3 contains 15 residues. The CDR3 DNA sequence: TGTGCCAGTAGTCGGGGGACAGGGGGCTCCTACGAGCAGTACTTC. As protein: CASSRGTGGSYEQYF.

Only a few counts were recorded for this clonotype. The chain is built from TRBV28 and TRBJ1-5; tentatively, D is TRBD1 (6 bases). This CDR3 spans 14 amino acids. V dropped 4 bases and J dropped 4 bases, with 11 bases sitting between them. Germline V lookup: CDR1 MDHEN, CDR2 SYDVKM. The CDR3 DNA is TGTGCCAGCAGTTGGGGACACGCAAATCAGCCCCAGCATTTT. It yields the protein CASSWGHANQPQHF. The entire variable domain, with the rest obtained from reference TRBV28 and TRBJ1-5, is as follows: DVKVTQSSRYLVKRTGEKVFLECVQDMDHENMFWYRQDPGLGLRLIYFSYDVKMKEKGDIPEGYSVSREKKERFSLILESASTNQTSMYLCASSWGHANQPQHFGDGTRLSIL.

The sample holds one count of this clonotype. The V call is TRBV7-9, the J call TRBJ1-6; tentative D call: TRBD1 (5 bases). The CDR3 is 15 amino acids. V dropped 5 bases and J dropped 4 bases, with 12 bases sitting between them. CDR1 is SEHNR, CDR2 FQNEAQ, per germline (reference sequence). CDR3 protein: CASSLTGGYNSPLHF. In DNA form, the CDR3 reads TGTGCCAGCAGCCTTACGGGGGGGTATAATTCACCCCTCCACTTT.

The rearrangement uses TRBV20-1 and TRBJ2-7; 9 bases agree with TRBD1. The V and J ends lost 6 bases and 5 bases, in that order; junction bases with no gene match: 11. Germline CDR1 reads DFQATT; CDR2 reads SNEGSKA (reference sequence). The CDR3 spans 14 residues. This chain's CDR3 is CSASSGTGTHEQYF. Here the CDR3 DNA reads TGCAGTGCGTCGTCGGGGACAGGGACCCACGAGCAGTACTTC.

The chain combines TRBV20-1 with TRBJ2-3, with 7 bases matching TRBD1. J was trimmed by 4 bases and V by 5 bases; bases with no gene match: 6. Germline loops: CDR1 DFQATT, CDR2 SNEGSKA (reference sequence). The CDR3 is made up of 13 amino acids. CDR3 loop: CSALRQGPDTQYF. The DNA of the CDR3 is TGCAGTGCTTTGCGACAGGGACCAGATACGCAGTATTTT.

The V and J genes are TRBV7-2 and TRBJ2-3; possible D gene TRBD2, 5 bases. Germline CDR1 is SGHTA and CDR2 is FQGNSA. V lost 3 bases and J 4 bases, leaving 11 bases between the germline ends. The CDR3 runs 14 residues. CDR3 protein: CASSLGVDADTQYF. CDR3 sequence (DNA): TGTGCCAGCAGCTTGGGAGTCGACGCAGATACGCAGTATTTT.

The DNA for the CDR3 is TGTGCCAGCAGTTACTCCGACAGGCGCGGTGGCTACACCTTC. It codes for CASSYSDRRGGYTF. This chain links TRBV6-5 with TRBJ1-2; D may be TRBD1 (6 bases). V was pared by 0 bases and J by 7 bases, with 12 bases between. Per germline, CDR1 MNHEY and CDR2 SVGAGI. This CDR3 is 14 amino acids long.

This clonotype was observed a few times. The chain couples TRBV7-2 to TRBJ1-2; D unresolved. The V gene's germline CDR1 is SGHTA and CDR2 FQGNSA. The CDR3 loop spans 14 amino acids. V was trimmed by 1 base and J by 0 bases, leaving 6 bases between them. The CDR3 loop is CASSLDSANYGYTF. The CDR3 region has the DNA TGTGCCAGCAGCTTAGACAGCGCTAACTATGGCTACACCTTC.

There are a few counts of this clonotype. The chain couples TRBV19 to TRBJ1-5; TRBD1 might be the D (5 bases). The length of the CDR3 is 15 residues. Per germline, CDR1 LNHDA and CDR2 SQIVND (reference sequence). Trimming removed 5 bases at V and 2 bases at J, with 13 bases between. CDR3 protein: CASSARGEGNQPQHF. The CDR3 DNA follows: TGTGCCAGTAGTGCACGGGGGGAGGGCAATCAGCCCCAGCATTTT.

This chain connects TRBV7-2 to TRBJ2-2, with TRBD2 identical over 12 bases. J lost 7 bases, V lost 6 bases, and 9 bases had no gene match. Germline CDR1 reads SGHTA; CDR2 reads FQGNSA. This CDR3 has 16 residues. The CDR3 here is CASRPPLAGGDGELFF. The CDR3 region has the DNA TGTGCCAGCAGGCCTCCCCTAGCGGGAGGGGACGGGGAGCTGTTTTTT.

This chain uses TRBV9 with TRBJ2-1; no firm D call. The CDR3 is 13 residues long. Germline CDR1 reads SGDLS; CDR2 reads YYNGEE. Trimming removed 0 bases from V and 4 bases from J, with 5 bases in between. CDR3 in amino acids: CASSVAQYNEQFF. The CDR3 nucleotides are TGTGCCAGCAGCGTAGCCCAGTACAATGAGCAGTTCTTC.

The genes are TRBV25-1 and TRBJ2-7; perhaps TRBD2 as D (6 bases). The V end lost 4 bases, the J end lost 2 bases, and 15 bases lay between the germline ends. CDR1 and CDR2 (germline): MGHDK, SYGVNS. CDR3 length equals 15 residues. CDR3 in amino acids: CASSVSGTLAYEQYF. CDR3 sequence (DNA): TGTGCCAGCAGTGTTTCCGGGACTCTCGCCTACGAGCAGTACTTC.

This clonotype was recorded a few times. The chain uses TRBV7-2 and TRBJ2-7, with 10 bases that match TRBD1. The CDR3 runs to 14 residues. CDR1 and CDR2 from the germline V gene are SGHTA and FQGNSA. The J segment lost 6 bases and the V segment lost 4 bases, leaving 6 bases of the junction unmatched. The CDR3 spells CASSSRQGAGEQYF. The CDR3, as DNA: TGTGCCAGCAGCTCCCGACAGGGGGCAGGCGAGCAGTACTTC.

The genes are TRBV6-2 or TRBV6-3 and TRBJ2-7; tentatively, D is TRBD1 (7 bases). The CDR3 is 14 residues long. V was pared by 6 bases and J by 1 base, with 13 bases between. Germline values: CDR1 MNHEY, CDR2 SVGEGT. The CDR3 region is CASRRRGLSYEQYF. The CDR3 DNA is TGTGCCAGCAGAAGGAGGGGGCTATCCTACGAGCAGTACTTC.

V gene TRBV24-1 combines with J gene TRBJ1-5, with unresolved D. Trimming took off 4 bases at V and 4 bases at J, with 13 bases between the two ends. The CDR3 sequence is 15 residues long. The germline gives CDR1 KGHDR, CDR2 SFDVKD. CDR3 bases: TGTGCCACCAGTGACCCGGCCCTCGGGAATCAGCCCCAGCATTTT. Its protein is CATSDPALGNQPQHF.

In this sample, this clonotype turned up a few times. The chain carries TRBV12-3 or TRBV12-4 and TRBJ1-5; D possibly corresponds to TRBD1 (5 bases). Trimming removed 6 bases at V and 7 bases at J, with 16 bases between. This CDR3 spans 14 amino acids. In DNA, the CDR3 is TGTGCCAGCAGGTCGGGACCAGAGGGCCAGCCCCAGCATTTT. Protein product: CASRSGPEGQPQHF.

The chain couples TRBV7-9 to TRBJ2-5; TRBD2 aligns across 11 bases. Germline CDR1 SEHNR, CDR2 FQNEAQ (reference sequence). V trimming: 1 base; J trimming: 4 bases; junction bases outside the gene matches: 2. The CDR3 runs to 15 residues. CDR3 DNA: TGTGCCAGCAGCTTAGATGGACTAGCGGGAGAGACCCAGTACTTC. Translated: CASSLDGLAGETQYF.

The chain recombines TRBV6-1 with TRBJ2-3; TRBD2 aligns across 8 bases. CDR3 size: 16 residues. V shed 5 bases and J 0 bases; nucleotides not matched to a gene: 7. Germline CDR1 MNHNS, CDR2 SASEGT. The CDR3 region is CASSLLTSASTDTQYF. For the CDR3, the DNA is TGTGCCAGCAGTCTCCTGACTAGCGCCAGCACAGATACGCAGTATTTT.

The chain uses TRBV7-6 and TRBJ1-3; D is ambiguous. CDR1 is SGHVS, CDR2 FNYEAQ, per germline. Trimming left V 1 base short and J 0 bases short, with 1 base between. The CDR3 is 13 amino acids. CDR3 sequence reads: CASSLGSGNTIYF. CDR3 DNA: TGTGCCAGCAGCTTAGGCTCTGGAAACACCATATATTTT.

The chain carries TRBV20-1 and TRBJ2-1, with D possibly TRBD1 on 6 matching bases. The CDR3 consists of 16 residues. Deletions cut 6 bases from V and 5 bases from J, with 23 bases between. CDR1 is DFQATT and CDR2 is SNEGSKA in the germline V gene (reference sequence). The CDR3 DNA sequence: TGCAGTGCCGCTGCCCAACAGGGACCACCCGACAATGAGCAGTTCTTC. This encodes CSAAAQQGPPDNEQFF.

The V call is TRBV12-3 or TRBV12-4, the J call TRBJ1-1, with unresolved D. The CDR3 contains 12 residues. V dropped 6 bases and J dropped 6 bases, with 11 bases sitting between them. The CDR3: CASSPQVPEAFF. DNA of the CDR3: TGTGCCAGCAGCCCCCAGGTGCCTGAAGCTTTCTTT.

This sequence joins TRBV12-3 or TRBV12-4 and TRBJ1-5, with D possibly TRBD1 on 5 matching bases. The CDR3 runs to 14 residues. Trimming removed 3 bases from V and 1 base from J, with 7 bases in between. DNA of the CDR3: TGTGCCAGCAGTTTTGGGGGAAGCAATCAGCCCCAGCATTTT. Its translation is CASSFGGSNQPQHF.

The chain combines TRBV7-2 with TRBJ2-7; D possibly matches TRBD1 or TRBD2 (5 bases each). CDR1 and CDR2 (germline): SGHTA, FQGNSA. V lost 7 bases, J lost 0 bases, and 13 bases lay in between. CDR3 length: 14 residues. CDR3 in amino acids: CASTWGYNSYEQYF. For the CDR3, the DNA is TGTGCCAGCACCTGGGGGTATAACTCCTACGAGCAGTACTTC.